This T cell receptor beta chain was sequenced during a study of OX40 agonist ivuxolimab in advanced cancers. Background on the study: Among those treated, three patients had partial responses, one with hepatocellular carcinoma and two with cutaneous melanoma.

The study's findings and limits: On average, CD8+ T cells had more expanded clones than CD4+.

As concerns this clone: The antigen is undetermined.

Germline trimming cut 1 base from V and 2 bases from J; bases unmatched to any gene: 10. The CDR3 runs 18 residues. Looked up from germline, CDR1 is SGHVS and CDR2 is FNYEAQ. Assay: immunoSEQ multiplex PCR; the TCRdb copy retains only in-frame clones and omits some. The data show around 44,000 clones, approximately 89% seen once. This chain connects TRBV7-6 to TRBJ2-4; 8 bases fit TRBD2. This material consisted of CD4+ or CD8+ T cells sorted from blood, taken in a trial of the OX40 agonist ivuxolimab. The TCR originated in an adult with an advanced solid tumor such as melanoma, head and neck, liver or kidney cancer. CDR3 protein: CASSLGLGSGGSKNIQYF. CDR3 DNA sequence: TGTGCCAGCAGCTTAGGGTTAGGAAGCGGGGGATCCAAAAACATTCAGTACTTC.